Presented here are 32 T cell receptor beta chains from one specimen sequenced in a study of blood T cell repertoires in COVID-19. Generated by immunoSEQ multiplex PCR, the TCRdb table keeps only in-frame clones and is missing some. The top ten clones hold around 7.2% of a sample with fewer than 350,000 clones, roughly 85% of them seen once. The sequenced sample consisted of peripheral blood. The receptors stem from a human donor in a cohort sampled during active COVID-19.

CDR3 sequence: CASRRQAPFNEQFF. The CDR3, as DNA: TGTGCCAGCAGGCGACAGGCCCCATTCAATGAGCAGTTCTTC. This chain connects TRBV6-5 to TRBJ2-1; TRBD1 might be the D (6 bases). Trimming pared 6 bases from V and 6 bases from J, leaving 15 bases between. The germline V gene has CDR1 MNHEY and CDR2 SVGAGI. This CDR3 region has 14 residues.

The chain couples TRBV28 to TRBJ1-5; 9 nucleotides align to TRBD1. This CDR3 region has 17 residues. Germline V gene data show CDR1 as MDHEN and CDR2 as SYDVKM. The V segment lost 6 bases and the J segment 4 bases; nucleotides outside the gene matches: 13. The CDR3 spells CASSPLGGQGSNQPQHF. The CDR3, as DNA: TGTGCCAGCAGCCCATTGGGGGGACAGGGATCAAATCAGCCCCAGCATTTT.

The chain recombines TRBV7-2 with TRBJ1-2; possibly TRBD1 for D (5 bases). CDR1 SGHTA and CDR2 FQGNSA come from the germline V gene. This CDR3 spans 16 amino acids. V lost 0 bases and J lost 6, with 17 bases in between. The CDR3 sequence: CASSLAWGGTRNGYTF. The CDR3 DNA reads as TGTGCCAGCAGCTTAGCGTGGGGAGGGACTAGGAATGGCTACACCTTC.

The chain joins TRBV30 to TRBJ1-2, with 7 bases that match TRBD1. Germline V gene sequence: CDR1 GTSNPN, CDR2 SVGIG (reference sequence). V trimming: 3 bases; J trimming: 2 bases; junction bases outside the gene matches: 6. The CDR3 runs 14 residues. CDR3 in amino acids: CAWRLQGRNYGYTF. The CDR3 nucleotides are TGTGCCTGGAGGCTACAGGGGCGGAACTATGGCTACACCTTC.

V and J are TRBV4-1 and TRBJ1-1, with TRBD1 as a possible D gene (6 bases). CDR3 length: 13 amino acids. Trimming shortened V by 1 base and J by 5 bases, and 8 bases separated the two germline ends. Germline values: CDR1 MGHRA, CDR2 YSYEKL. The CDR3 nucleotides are TGCGCCAGCAGCCAAGGCAGGGGAACTGAAGCTTTCTTT. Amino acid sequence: CASSQGRGTEAFF.

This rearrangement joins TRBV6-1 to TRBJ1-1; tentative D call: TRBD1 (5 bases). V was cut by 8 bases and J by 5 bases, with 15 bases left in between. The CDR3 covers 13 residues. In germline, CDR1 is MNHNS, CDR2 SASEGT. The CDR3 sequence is CASGQTEYTEAFF. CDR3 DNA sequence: TGTGCCAGCGGTCAGACAGAGTATACTGAAGCTTTCTTT.

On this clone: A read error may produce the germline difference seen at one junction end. The CDR3 spells CASSEATVTGSLF. The CDR3, as DNA: TGTGCCAGCAGTGAAGCCACAGTGACAGGAAGCCTTTTC. The rearrangement joins TRBV2 to TRBJ2-7; D might be TRBD1 (6 bases). There are 13 residues in the CDR3. Germline CDR1 SNHLY, CDR2 FYNNEI.

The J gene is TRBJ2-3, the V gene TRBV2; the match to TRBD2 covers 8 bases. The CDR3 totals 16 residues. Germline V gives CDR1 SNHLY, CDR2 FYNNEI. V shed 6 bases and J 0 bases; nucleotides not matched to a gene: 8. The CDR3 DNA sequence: TGTGCCAGCAGCCGAAGCGGGGGTGCTAGCACAGATACGCAGTATTTT. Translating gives CASSRSGGASTDTQYF.

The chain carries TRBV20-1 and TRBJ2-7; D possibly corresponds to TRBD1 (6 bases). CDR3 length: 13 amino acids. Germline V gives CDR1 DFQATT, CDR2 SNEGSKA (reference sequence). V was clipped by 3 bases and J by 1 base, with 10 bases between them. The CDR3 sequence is CSASRGRSYEQYF. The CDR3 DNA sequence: TGCAGTGCTAGTAGGGGGAGATCCTACGAGCAGTACTTC.

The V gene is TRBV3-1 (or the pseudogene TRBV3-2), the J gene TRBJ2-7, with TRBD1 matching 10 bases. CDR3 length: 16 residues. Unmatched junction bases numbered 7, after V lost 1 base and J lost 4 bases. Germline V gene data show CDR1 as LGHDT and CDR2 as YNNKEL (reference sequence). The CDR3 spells CASSQAGTGAFYEQYF. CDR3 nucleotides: TGTGCCAGCAGCCAAGCCGGGACAGGGGCTTTTTACGAGCAGTACTTC.

As DNA, the CDR3 is TGTGCCTGGAACCCCGGACAATTTAACTATGGCTACACCTTC. Its protein product is CAWNPGQFNYGYTF. The V call is TRBV30, the J call TRBJ1-2; the D gene is possibly TRBD1 (5 bases). V shed 4 bases and J shed 1 base, with 13 bases lying between them. Germline loops: CDR1 GTSNPN, CDR2 SVGIG (reference sequence). The CDR3 is 14 residues long.

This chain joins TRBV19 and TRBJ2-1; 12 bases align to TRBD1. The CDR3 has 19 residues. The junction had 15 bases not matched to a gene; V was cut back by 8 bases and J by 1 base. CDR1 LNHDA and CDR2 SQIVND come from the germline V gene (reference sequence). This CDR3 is CASGPRGQGAIRSYNEQFF. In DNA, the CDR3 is TGTGCCAGTGGCCCTCGGGGACAGGGGGCGATACGGTCCTACAATGAGCAGTTCTTC.

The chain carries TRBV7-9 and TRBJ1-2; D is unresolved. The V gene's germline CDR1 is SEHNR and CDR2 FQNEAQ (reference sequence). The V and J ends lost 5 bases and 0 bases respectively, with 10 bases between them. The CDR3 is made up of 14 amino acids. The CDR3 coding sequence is TGTGCCAGCAGCCCACGGGTGCCTAACTATGGCTACACCTTC. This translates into CASSPRVPNYGYTF.

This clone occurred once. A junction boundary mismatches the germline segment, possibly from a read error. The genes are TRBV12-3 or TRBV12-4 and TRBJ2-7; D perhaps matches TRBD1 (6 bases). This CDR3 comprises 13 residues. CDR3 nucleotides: TGTGCCAGCATTAAACAGGGCTCCTACGGGCAGTACTTC. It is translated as CASIKQGSYGQYF.

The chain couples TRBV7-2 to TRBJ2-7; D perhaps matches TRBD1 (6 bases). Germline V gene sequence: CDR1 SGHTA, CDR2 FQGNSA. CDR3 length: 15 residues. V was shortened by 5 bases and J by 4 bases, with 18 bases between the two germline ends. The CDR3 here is CASSPIQGPVYEQYF. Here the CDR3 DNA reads TGTGCCAGCAGCCCAATACAGGGCCCCGTTTACGAGCAGTACTTC.

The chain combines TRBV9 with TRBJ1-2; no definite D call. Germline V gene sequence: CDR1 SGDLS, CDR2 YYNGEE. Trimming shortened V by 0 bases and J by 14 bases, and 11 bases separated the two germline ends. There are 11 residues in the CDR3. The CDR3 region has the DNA TGTGCCAGCAGCGTAGTTAATGTCCTTACCTTC. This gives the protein CASSVVNVLTF.

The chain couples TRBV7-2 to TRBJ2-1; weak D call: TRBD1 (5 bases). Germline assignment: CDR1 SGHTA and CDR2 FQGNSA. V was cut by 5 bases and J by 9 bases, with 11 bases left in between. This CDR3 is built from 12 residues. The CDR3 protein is CASSPRVAEQFF. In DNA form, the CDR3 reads TGTGCCAGCAGCCCCAGGGTTGCTGAGCAGTTCTTC.

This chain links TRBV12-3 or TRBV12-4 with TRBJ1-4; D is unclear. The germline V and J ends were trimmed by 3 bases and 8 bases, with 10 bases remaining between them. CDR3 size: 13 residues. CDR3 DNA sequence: TGTGCCAGCAGTTTCGGTGATGCCGAAAAACTGTTTTTT. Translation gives CASSFGDAEKLFF.

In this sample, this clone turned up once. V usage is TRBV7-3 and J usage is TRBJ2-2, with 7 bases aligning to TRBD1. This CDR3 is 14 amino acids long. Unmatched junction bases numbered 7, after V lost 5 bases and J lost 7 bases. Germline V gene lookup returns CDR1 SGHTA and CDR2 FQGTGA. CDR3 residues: CASSIDRAGGELFF. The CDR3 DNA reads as TGTGCCAGCAGCATAGACAGGGCTGGCGGGGAGCTGTTTTTT.

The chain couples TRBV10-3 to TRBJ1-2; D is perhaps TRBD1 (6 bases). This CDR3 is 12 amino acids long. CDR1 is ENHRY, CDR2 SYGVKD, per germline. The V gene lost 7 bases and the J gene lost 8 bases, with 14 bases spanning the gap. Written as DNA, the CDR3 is TGTGCCATCACTGGGGGCTTTGGGGGCTACACCTTC. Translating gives CAITGGFGGYTF.

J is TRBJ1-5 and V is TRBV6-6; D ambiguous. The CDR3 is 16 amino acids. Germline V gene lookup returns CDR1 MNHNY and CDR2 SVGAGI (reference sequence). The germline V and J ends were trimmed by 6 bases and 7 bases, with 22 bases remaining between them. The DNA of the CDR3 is TGTGCCAGCAGACCTCTTCGGGGAGAGCCTTCACAGCCCCAGCATTTT. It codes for CASRPLRGEPSQPQHF.

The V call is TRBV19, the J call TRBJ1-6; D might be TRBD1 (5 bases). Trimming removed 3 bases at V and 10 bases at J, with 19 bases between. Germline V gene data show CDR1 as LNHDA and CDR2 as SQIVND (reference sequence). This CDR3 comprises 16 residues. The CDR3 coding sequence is TGTGCCAGTAGTATTATGGTAGGGGCTGGTTTGTCACCCCTCCACTTT. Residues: CASSIMVGAGLSPLHF.

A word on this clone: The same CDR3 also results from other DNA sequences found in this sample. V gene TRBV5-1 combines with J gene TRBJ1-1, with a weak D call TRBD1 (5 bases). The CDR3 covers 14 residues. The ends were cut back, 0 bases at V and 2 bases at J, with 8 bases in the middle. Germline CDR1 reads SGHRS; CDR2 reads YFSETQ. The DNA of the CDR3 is TGCGCCAGCAGCTTGGGAACAGGCAACACTGAAGCTTTCTTT. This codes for CASSLGTGNTEAFF.

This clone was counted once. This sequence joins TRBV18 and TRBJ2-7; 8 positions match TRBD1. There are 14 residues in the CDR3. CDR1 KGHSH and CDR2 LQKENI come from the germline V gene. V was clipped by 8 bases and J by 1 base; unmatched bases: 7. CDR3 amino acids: CASRGQGASYEQYF. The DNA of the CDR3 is TGTGCCAGCCGTGGGCAGGGGGCTTCCTACGAGCAGTACTTC.

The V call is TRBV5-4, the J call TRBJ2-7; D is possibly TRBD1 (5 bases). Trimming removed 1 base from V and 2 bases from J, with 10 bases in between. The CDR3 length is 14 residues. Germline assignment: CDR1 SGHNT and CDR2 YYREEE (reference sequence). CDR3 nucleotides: TGTGCCAGCAGCTTGAAAGGGGCGGCCTACGAGCAGTACTTC. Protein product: CASSLKGAAYEQYF.

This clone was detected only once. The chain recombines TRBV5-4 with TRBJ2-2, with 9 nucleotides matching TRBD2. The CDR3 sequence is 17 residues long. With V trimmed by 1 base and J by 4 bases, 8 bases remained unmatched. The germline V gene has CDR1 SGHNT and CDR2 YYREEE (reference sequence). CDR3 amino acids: CASSLLAGSGGTGELFF. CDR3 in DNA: TGTGCCAGCAGCTTGCTAGCGGGGAGTGGTGGCACCGGGGAGCTGTTTTTT.

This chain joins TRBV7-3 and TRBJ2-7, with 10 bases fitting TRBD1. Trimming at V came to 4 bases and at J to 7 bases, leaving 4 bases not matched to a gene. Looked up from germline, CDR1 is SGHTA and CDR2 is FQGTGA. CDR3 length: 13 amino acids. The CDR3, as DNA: TGTGCCAGCAGCTCCGGACAGGGGGGTGAGCAGTACTTC. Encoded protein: CASSSGQGGEQYF.

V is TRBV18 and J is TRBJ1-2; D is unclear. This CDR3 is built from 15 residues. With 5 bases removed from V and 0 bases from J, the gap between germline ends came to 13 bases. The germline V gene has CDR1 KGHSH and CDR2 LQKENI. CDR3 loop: CASSESNLANYGYTF. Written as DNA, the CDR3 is TGTGCCAGCTCAGAGTCCAATTTAGCTAACTATGGCTACACCTTC.

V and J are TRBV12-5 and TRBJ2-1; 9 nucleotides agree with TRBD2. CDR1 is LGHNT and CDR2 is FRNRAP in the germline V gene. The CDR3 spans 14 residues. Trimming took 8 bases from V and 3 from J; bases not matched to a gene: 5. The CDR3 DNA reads TGTGCTAGTTTTAGCGGGGGTGACTACAATGAGCAGTTCTTC. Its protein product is CASFSGGDYNEQFF. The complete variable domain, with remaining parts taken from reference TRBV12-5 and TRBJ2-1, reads DARVTQTPRHKVTEMGQEVTMRCQPILGHNTVFWYRQTMMQGLELLAYFRNRAPLDDSGMPKDRFSAEMPDATLATLKIQPSEPRDSAVYFCASFSGGDYNEQFFGPGTRLTVL.

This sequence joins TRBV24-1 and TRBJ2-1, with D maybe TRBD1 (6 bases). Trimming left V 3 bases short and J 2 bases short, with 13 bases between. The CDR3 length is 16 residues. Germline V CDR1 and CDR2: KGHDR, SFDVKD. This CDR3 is CATSDPGTRPYNEQFF. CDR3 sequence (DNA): TGTGCCACCAGTGATCCCGGGACACGGCCCTACAATGAGCAGTTCTTC.

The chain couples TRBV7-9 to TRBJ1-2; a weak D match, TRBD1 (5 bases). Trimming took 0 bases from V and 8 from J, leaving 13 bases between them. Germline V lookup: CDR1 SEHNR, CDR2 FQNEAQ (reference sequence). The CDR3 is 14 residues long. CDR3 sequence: CASSLANGREGYTF. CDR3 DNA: TGTGCCAGCAGCTTAGCGAACGGCAGGGAAGGCTACACCTTC.

CDR3: CASSGDSYYGYTF. In nucleotides, the CDR3 is TGTGCCAGCAGCGGGGACTCCTACTATGGCTACACCTTC. This chain connects TRBV6-5 to TRBJ1-2, with D perhaps TRBD1 (5 bases). The V gene's germline CDR1 is MNHEY and CDR2 SVGAGI. The CDR3 is 13 residues long. Trimming removed 6 bases at V and 3 bases at J, with 11 bases between.